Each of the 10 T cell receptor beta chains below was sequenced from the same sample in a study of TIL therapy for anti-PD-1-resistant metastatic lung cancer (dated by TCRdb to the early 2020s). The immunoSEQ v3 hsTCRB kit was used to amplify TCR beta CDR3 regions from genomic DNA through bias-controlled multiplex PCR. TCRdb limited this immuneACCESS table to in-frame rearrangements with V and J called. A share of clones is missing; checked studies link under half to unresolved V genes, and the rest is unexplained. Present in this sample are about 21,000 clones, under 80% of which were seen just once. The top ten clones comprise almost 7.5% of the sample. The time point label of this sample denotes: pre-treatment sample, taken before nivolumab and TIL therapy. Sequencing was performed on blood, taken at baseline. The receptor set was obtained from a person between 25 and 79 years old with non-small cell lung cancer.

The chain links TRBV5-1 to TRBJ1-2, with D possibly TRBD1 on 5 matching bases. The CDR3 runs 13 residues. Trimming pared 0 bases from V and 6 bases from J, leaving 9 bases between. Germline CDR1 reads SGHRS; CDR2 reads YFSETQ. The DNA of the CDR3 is TGCGCCAGCAGCTTGGCAGGGACTAATGGCTACACCTTC. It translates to CASSLAGTNGYTF.

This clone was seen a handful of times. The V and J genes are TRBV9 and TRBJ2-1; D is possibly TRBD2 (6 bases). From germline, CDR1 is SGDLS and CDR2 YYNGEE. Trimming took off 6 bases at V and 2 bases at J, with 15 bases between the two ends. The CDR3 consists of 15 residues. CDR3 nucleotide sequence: TGTGCCAGCACTTGGGTAGCGGAGACCTACAATGAGCAGTTCTTC. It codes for CASTWVAETYNEQFF.

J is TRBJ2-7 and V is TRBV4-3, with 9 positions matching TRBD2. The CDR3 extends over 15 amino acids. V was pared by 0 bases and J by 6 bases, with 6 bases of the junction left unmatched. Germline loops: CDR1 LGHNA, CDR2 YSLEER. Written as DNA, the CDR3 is TGCGCCAGCAGCCAAGATGGAGCGGGAGGCGGCGAGCAGTACTTC. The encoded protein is CASSQDGAGGGEQYF.

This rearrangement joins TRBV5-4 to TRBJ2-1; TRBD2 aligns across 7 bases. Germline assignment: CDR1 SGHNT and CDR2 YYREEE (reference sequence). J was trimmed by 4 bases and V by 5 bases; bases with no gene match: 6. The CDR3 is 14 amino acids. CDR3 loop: CASRPGRGYNEQFF. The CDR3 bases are TGTGCCAGCAGACCAGGGAGGGGTTACAATGAGCAGTTCTTC.

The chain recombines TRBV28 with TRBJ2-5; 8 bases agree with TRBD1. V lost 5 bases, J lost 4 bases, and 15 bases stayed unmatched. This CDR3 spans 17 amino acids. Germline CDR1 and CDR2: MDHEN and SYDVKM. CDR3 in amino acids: CASSRPQDRDYGETQYF. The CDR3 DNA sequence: TGTGCCAGCAGTCGTCCCCAGGACAGGGATTACGGAGAGACCCAGTACTTC. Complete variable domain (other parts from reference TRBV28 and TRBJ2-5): DVKVTQSSRYLVKRTGEKVFLECVQDMDHENMFWYRQDPGLGLRLIYFSYDVKMKEKGDIPEGYSVSREKKERFSLILESASTNQTSMYLCASSRPQDRDYGETQYFGPGTRLLVL.

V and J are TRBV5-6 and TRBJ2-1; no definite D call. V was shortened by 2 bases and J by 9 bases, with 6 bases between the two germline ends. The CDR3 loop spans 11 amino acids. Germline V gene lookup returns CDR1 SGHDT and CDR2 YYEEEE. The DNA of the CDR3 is TGTGCCAGCAGCTTCGTGGGTGAGCAGTTCTTC. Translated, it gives CASSFVGEQFF.

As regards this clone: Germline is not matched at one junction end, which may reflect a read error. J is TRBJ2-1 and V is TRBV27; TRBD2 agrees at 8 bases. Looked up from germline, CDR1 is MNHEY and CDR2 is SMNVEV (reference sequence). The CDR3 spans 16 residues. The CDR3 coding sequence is TGTGCCAGCAGTTTACAAGGACTAGCCTGGTACAATGAGCGGTTCTTC. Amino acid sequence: CASSLQGLAWYNERFF.

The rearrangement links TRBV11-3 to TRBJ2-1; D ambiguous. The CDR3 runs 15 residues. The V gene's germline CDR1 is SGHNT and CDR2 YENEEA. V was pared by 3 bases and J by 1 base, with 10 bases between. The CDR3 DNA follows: TGTGCCAGCAGCTTTAACCGGTTGTCCTACAATGAGCAGTTCTTC. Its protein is CASSFNRLSYNEQFF.

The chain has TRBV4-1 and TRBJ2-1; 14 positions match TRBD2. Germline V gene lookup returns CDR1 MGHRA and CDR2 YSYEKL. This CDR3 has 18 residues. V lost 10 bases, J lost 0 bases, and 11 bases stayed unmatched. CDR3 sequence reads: CATLGLAGEGASYNEQFF. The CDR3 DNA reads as TGCGCCACCCTGGGACTAGCGGGAGAGGGGGCCTCCTACAATGAGCAGTTCTTC.

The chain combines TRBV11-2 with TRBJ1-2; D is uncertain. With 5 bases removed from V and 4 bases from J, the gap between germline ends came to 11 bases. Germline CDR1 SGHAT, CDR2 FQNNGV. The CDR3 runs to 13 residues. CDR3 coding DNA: TGTGCCAGCAGCAACGGACGGACCTATGGCTACACCTTC. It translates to CASSNGRTYGYTF.